Each of the 5 T cell receptor beta chains below was sequenced from the same sample in a study of long-term antiretroviral therapy in people with HIV. An immunoSEQ assay, version v3.0, was performed at survey level. Produced via immunoSEQ multiplex PCR; TCRdb's table is partial and in-frame only. Of approximately 27,000 clones in the sample, 70% to 90% were seen once. This material consisted of unsorted PBMCs, taken 1.8 years after starting antiretroviral therapy. The receptor set was obtained from a woman between 18 and 30 years old with HIV.

The chain uses TRBV7-9 and TRBJ2-7, with no clear D. Trimming took 5 bases from V and 6 from J, leaving 11 bases between them. CDR1 SEHNR and CDR2 FQNEAQ come from the germline V gene (reference sequence). The CDR3 totals 12 residues. CDR3 sequence (DNA): TGTGCCAGCAGCCTAGTTTTAAGCGAGCAGTACTTC. It translates to CASSLVLSEQYF.

The V gene is TRBV7-9, the J gene TRBJ2-7, with 8 bases lining up with TRBD2. This CDR3 region has 19 residues. Germline V gene sequence: CDR1 SEHNR, CDR2 FQNEAQ (reference sequence). Germline trimming cut 5 bases from V and 3 bases from J; bases unmatched to any gene: 21. The CDR3, as DNA: TGTGCCAGCAGCCCAGCCCAACTAGCGGCGGGAGGAACTATCTACGAGCAGTACTTC. This codes for CASSPAQLAAGGTIYEQYF.

The chain joins TRBV10-2 to TRBJ2-1, with no clear D. Between the trimmed V and J ends, which lost 5 bases and 4 bases, there was a span of 15 bases. This CDR3 contains 15 residues. Germline V gene lookup returns CDR1 WSHSY and CDR2 SAAADI. The CDR3 DNA sequence: TGCGCCAGCAGTCCGACATTAATGGGGTACAATGAGCAGTTCTTC. Its protein is CASSPTLMGYNEQFF.

The rearrangement uses TRBV9 and TRBJ2-5; D possibly corresponds to TRBD2 (6 bases). This CDR3 is 15 amino acids long. CDR1 and CDR2 (germline): SGDLS, YYNGEE. Deletions cut 4 bases from V and 5 bases from J, with 18 bases between. The CDR3 protein is CASSPERRGVETQYF. CDR3 coding DNA: TGTGCCAGCAGCCCAGAGAGGAGGGGTGTTGAGACCCAGTACTTC.

The chain uses TRBV11-1 and TRBJ1-2; D is ambiguous. The CDR3 spans 11 residues. Germline CDR1 reads SGHAT; CDR2 reads FQDESV (reference sequence). V lost 5 bases, J lost 4 bases, and 5 bases lay in between. The CDR3 DNA reads TGTGCCAGCAGCCGAGGCTATGGCTACACCTTC. It specifies CASSRGYGYTF.